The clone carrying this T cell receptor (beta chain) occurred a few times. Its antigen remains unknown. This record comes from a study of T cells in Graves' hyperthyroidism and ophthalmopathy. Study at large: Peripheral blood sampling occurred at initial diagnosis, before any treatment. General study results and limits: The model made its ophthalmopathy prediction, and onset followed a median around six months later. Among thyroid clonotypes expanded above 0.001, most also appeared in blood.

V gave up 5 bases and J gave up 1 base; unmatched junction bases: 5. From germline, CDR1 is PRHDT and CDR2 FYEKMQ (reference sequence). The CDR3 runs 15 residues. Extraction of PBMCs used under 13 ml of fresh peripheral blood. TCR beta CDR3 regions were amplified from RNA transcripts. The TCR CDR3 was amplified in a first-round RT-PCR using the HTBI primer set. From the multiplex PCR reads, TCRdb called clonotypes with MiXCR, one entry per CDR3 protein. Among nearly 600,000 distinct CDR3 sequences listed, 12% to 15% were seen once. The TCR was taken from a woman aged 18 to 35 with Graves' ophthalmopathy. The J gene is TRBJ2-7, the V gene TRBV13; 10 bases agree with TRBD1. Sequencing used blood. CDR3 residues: CASSRQGARSYEQYF. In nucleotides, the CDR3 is TGTGCCAGCAGCCGACAGGGGGCAAGGTCCTACGAGCAGTACTTC. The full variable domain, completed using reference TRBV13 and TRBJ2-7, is AAGVIQSPRHLIKEKRETATLKCYPIPRHDTVYWYQQGPGQDPQFLISFYEKMQSDKGSIPDRFSAQQFSDYHSELNMSSLELGDSALYFCASSRQGARSYEQYFGPGTRLTVT.